The T cell receptor beta chain described here comes from a study of cytomegalovirus exposure and HLA in healthy donors (dated by TCRdb to 2017 to 2019). In the study overall: In an earlier analysis of around 540 of the donors, 276 Gb of sequence data and approximately 100 million unique TCR beta sequences from about 179 million T cells were reported. About 330 gigabases of sequencing data and approximately 92 million unique TCR sequences made up an early release that covered several hundred HLA-typed donors. Among the roughly 400 genotyped donors, around 81% belonged to the genetic ancestry cluster associated with self-reported Caucasian donors. The study aimed to test whether signatures of past pathogen exposure could be identified by cataloging public T cell receptors. The study profiled the T cell repertoires of some 610 subjects by immunosequencing and related them to cytomegalovirus serostatus. Besides the first cohort of roughly 660 subjects, a separate validation cohort made up of 120 different subjects was used. To predict cytomegalovirus infection status, the study brought together high-throughput TCR immunosequencing, statistical association of individual TCRs with disease status, and machine learning. To study patterns of TCR occurrence, a later analysis re-analyzed previously published TCR beta repertoires from 550 to 800 donors and added high-resolution HLA genotyping. Rather than drawing on any new phenotypic data, the later analysis identified candidate immune exposures from TCR beta sequences and the way those sequences occurred across donors. An earlier analysis of some 600 of the donors applied high-throughput TCR beta sequencing to assess whether each TCR beta V gene segment acted as functional or pseudogenic. Donor age, sex, ethnicity and CMV serostatus were compiled alongside the repertoire data. Genome-wide SNP genotypes for about 60% of the 666 donors were used in a later genetic analysis, which treated that subset as a discovery cohort. Every repertoire in the discovery cohort had been generated on one and the same sequencing platform. HLA typing covered class I and class II loci at four-digit resolution. The number of donors typed differed by locus, with 629-630 for A, B, C, DRB1 and DQB1, more than 500 for DQA1, about 610 for DPA1, and under 490 for DPB1. A few DR-DQ haplotypes were treated as single units for association and clustering because of strong linkage in the cohort. On average, around 200,000 unique TCR beta nucleotide sequences were sequenced per donor among some 430 genotyped donors of the cohort, with 15% to 20% of those sequences being non-productive.

The cohort consisted of hundreds of healthy bone marrow donors. All cohort members were sampled while nominally healthy, although unrecorded immune exposures were likely present. The donor was CMV seropositive and belonged to the group of more than 250 seropositive cohort members. A peripheral blood sample was provided by each donor, and peripheral blood mononuclear cells were used for TCR beta sequencing. The Qiagen DNeasy Blood Extraction Kit was used to extract genomic DNA from the blood cell samples. General findings and caveats noted by the study authors: A total of fewer than 200 TCR beta chains were listed by the study as associated with cytomegalovirus. The authors suggested that the approach could potentially be extended to other disease states and immunological phenotypes. Compared with equally common non-associated chains, HLA-associated TCR beta chains in a later analysis were more clonally expanded and had lower generation probabilities. Several of the top co-occurrence clusters appeared to be linked to parvovirus B19, influenza, CMV and Epstein-Barr virus, according to a later analysis. Only TCR beta chains were sequenced in this cohort, and the absence of alpha or paired-chain data limited detectable features. Because HLA typing was unavailable for some donors at each locus, only the typed subset was used in association tests. In a later genetic analysis, a missense DCLRE1C variant was associated with V-gene and J-gene trimming of TCR beta chains, and the association was replicated in an independent cohort. A further reported finding was that TCR beta sequences accurately predicted the HLA-A and HLA-B alleles for most subjects in the first cohort. Across donors, most TCR sequences were observed very rarely, whereas some public TCRs were present in many individuals. In an earlier analysis of about 540 of the donors, most TCR beta V segments were observed in productive rearrangements about 87% or about 30% of the time, broadly matching IMGT annotations. Because counts were too low, about 18 rarely observed V segments, including chromosome 9 orphons, were left out of the earlier analysis of approximately 580 of the donors. Specific HLA alleles were associated with roughly 16,000 TCR beta sequences at a false discovery rate of 0.05 in a later analysis. According to a later analysis, TCR association rates differed among HLA loci, with DRB1 alleles showing the most associated TCRs and HLA-C alleles showing the fewest. The only immune exposure information available for the cohort was CMV serostatus. In a later genetic analysis, fewer N-insertions in productive TCRs were reported among donors in an Asian-associated ancestry cluster than the approximately 710-donor mean. Linkage disequilibrium might explain the correlated functional status among segregating V segments, but an unknown experimental factor could not be excluded. Most CMV-associated TCR beta chains appeared to be HLA-restricted in a later analysis, and the HLA associations seemed to be driven largely by CMV exposure. A group of highly shared sequence variants was considered likely to be a technical artifact of the sequencing pipeline. In both the original and validation cohorts, the classifier was reported to diagnose cytomegalovirus status with high specificity and sensitivity. Three of the identified cytomegalovirus-associated TCR beta chains were confirmed in vitro to be specific for cytomegalovirus antigens. Assigning TCR associations to individual alleles was difficult when HLA alleles, especially DR and DQ, strongly co-occurred. The presence/absence analyses assumed that sequencing depth was roughly uniform across donors, and that assumption may not be true.

Library preparation used the immunoSEQ multiplex PCR assay. A mixture of 60 forward primers for TCR Vbeta segments and 13 reverse primers for TCR Jbeta segments was used in the multiplex PCR. The CDR3 region of rearranged TCR beta genes was amplified from genomic DNA by a multiplex PCR assay. The Illumina HiSeq System was used to sequence the amplified TCR beta libraries as 87-base-pair reads. As for the authors' bioinformatics: Across the 500 to 750 repertoires, a later analysis counted 78 million or so unique TCR beta chains, roughly 11 million of which were shared by at least two donors. To remove PCR and sequencing errors, raw reads were error-corrected and collapsed into unique sequences using a nearest-neighbor algorithm that merged closely related sequences. To assign V, D and J gene segments, CDR3 sequences were aligned to IMGT reference sequences. For a sequence to be retained, a match of at least six nucleotides was required to both a V gene segment and a J gene segment. A rearrangement was called productive if the CDR3 had no stop codons and remained in frame with V and J, and every other rearrangement was called non-productive. Following IMGT convention, CDR3 was defined as the stretch from the second conserved V-encoded cysteine up to the conserved J-encoded phenylalanine. Sequences without an unambiguous match to a single V gene segment were excluded from the earlier analysis of 587 of the donors. An earlier analysis of fewer than 750 of the donors called V segments functional above 56.7% productive rearrangements and segregating when the between-donor standard deviation exceeded 5%. A statistical classification framework was built for diagnosing cytomegalovirus status from the catalog of TCR beta chain sequences. In a later analysis, V and J genes were assigned by comparing TCR nucleotide sequences against IMGT/GENE-DB human TR gene sequences. The TCRdist pipeline was used in a later analysis to assign CDR3 sequences and most-parsimonious VDJ recombination scenarios. A later analysis defined each TCR beta chain by its CDR3 amino acid sequence plus V-gene family, and excluded reads lacking a unique V-gene family. As a way to deal with suspected cross-contamination and a sequencing artifact, a later analysis dropped more than 500 nucleotide sequences that were highly shared and had low generation probability. For each public chain, a later analysis derived a clonal expansion index from normalized ranks of inferred template counts within each repertoire. Generation probabilities in a later analysis came from a VDJ recombination model fitted to out-of-frame rearrangements, and those results were checked against IGoR. Hypergeometric tests were used in a later analysis to score TCR-TCR, TCR-HLA and TCR-CMV co-occurrence, with a repertoire-size bias correction applied to the TCR pairs. To estimate false discovery rates, a later analysis permuted the HLA or CMV assignments 20 times. In a later analysis, co-occurring TCRs were grouped with DBSCAN, and TCRdist sequence similarity was added when clustering was performed within HLA-allele-positive subsets. Co-occurrence clustering excluded repertoires with fewer than 30,000 or more than 120,000 public chains, plus five with anomalous nucleotide sharing. The table comes from immuneACCESS by way of TCRdb, which keeps in-frame sequences with V and J called. Part of the clones is missing from these tables; in studies checked, under half for an unresolved V gene and the rest for unknown reasons. The D gene and trimming were derived from the DNA, and the V and J assignments and clone size from that table. In this sample the table shows approximately 110,000 clones, roughly 80% of which occur a single time. The ten largest clonotypes hold roughly 22% of the sample.

As concerns this clone: Its antigen is not yet known. Base quality data are lacking; no much larger clone is found one base away.

The sample comprised PBMCs. The TCR sequence derives from a man between 25 and 39 years old in good health and CMV-seropositive.

The DNA is TGCGCCAGCAGTGAGTGGGGTCGGGGTGAAAAACTGTTTTTT. Translated, this is CASSEWGRGEKLFF. The chain employs TRBV10-2 and TRBJ1-4; the D gene is unclear. Sequences WSHSY (CDR1) and SAAADI (CDR2) are obtained from the germline V gene. A distance of 10 bases separates the germline ends of V and J, which lose 1 base and 7 bases respectively. The CDR3 contains 14 residues, cysteine and phenylalanine counted. The read is trimmed to its CDR3 DNA, 42 bases read in frame from base 1.